Described below is a single T cell receptor (beta chain) sequence and its context. Its antigen is unidentified. With 60 Vbeta and 13 Jbeta primers, the PCR was carried out. Libraries were prepared by immunoSEQ multiplex PCR; TCRdb keeps only in-frame clonotypes and omits some of them. The sample lists about 130,000 clones; around four fifths were seen once. The CDR3 consists of 13 residues. Germline V lookup: CDR1 LNHDA, CDR2 SQIVND (reference sequence). V shed 6 bases, J shed 6 bases, and the junction held 8 bases outside the gene matches. This specimen belongs to a study of cytomegalovirus exposure and HLA in healthy donors. Study-wide findings and caveats: Follow-up analysis found HLA locus-dependent TCR association rates, highest for DRB1 and lowest for HLA-C. Later analysis identified 15,000 to 20,000 TCR beta sequences associated with HLA alleles, using a false discovery rate threshold of 0.05.

This receptor was identified in a male donor in good health and CMV-seronegative. Sequencing input: PBMCs. V gene TRBV19 combines with J gene TRBJ2-7; 7 nucleotides match TRBD1. CDR3 nucleotide sequence: TGTGCCAGTAGCCTCACTACAGGGGTCGAGCAGTACTTC. Protein: CASSLTTGVEQYF.